This paragraph reports one T cell receptor (beta chain). The specificity of this receptor is unknown. The record has no base qualities; no much larger clone is one base away. Sequencing was carried out with an Illumina NovaSeq 6000. Synthesis of TCR cDNA relied on 5'RACE template switching, a step that introduced a universal primer site along with unique molecular identifiers. Priming of cDNA synthesis was performed from both the TCR alpha and TCR beta constant segments. Libraries were amplified in two PCR steps, with sample barcodes and sequencing adapters added in the second step. Sequencing of libraries was performed on Illumina HiSeq 2500 (2x100 bp) or NovaSeq (2x150 bp). The original methods were these. Demultiplexing of reads and collapsing into UMI consensus sequences were performed with MIGEC, and V(D)J alignment was carried out with MiXCR. Vaccine-responding clonotypes were identified with edgeR using replicate PBMC samples, with FDR below 0.01 and a log2 fold change above 5 up to day 15 being required. Bulk clonotypes were assigned CD4 or CD8 identity according to which sequenced CD4 or CD8 repertoire held them at higher abundance. In TCRdb, the public reads were trimmed at Q25 with fastp and aligned with MiXCR, with productive beta chains retained. Rows are unified per CDR3 protein, each entry keeping the most common DNA and genes. TCRdb's processing, not the authors' own work, is the source of the V and J calls. This sample lists some 320,000 distinct CDR3 sequences; roughly 10% were detected once. Over 3% of the sample is taken by the ten largest.

This entry comes from a study of T cells after yellow fever vaccination (dated 2019 in TCRdb). Background on the whole study: Libraries from fractions with low cell numbers were prepared with the SMART-Seq v4 Ultra Low Input RNA kit. To follow T-cell clones before and after primary and booster YFV17D yellow fever vaccination, bulk TCR alpha and beta repertoires were sequenced over time. Two healthy male donors, one aged 18 to 30 and one aged 30 to 40 years, made up the cohort. Blood was drawn at multiple timepoints before and after primary and secondary immunization, with bulk PBMC replicates and cell subsets isolated. General study outcomes and caveats: Computational filtering was needed because FACS-sorted repertoires could contain abundant contaminating clonotypes from the bulk population. Most clones expanded after primary vaccination (approximately 95% of CD4 and over 80% of CD8) were re-detected after the booster, suggesting that broad memory maintenance occurred. A small share of clonotypes was detected in both CD4 and CD8 compartments, with the overlap likely arising from convergent recombination. The secondary T-cell response was weaker than the primary response but faster, peaking on day 5 instead of day 15. Only a couple of donors were included in the study, so the extent to which the findings can be generalized is limited.

CDR1 and CDR2, looked up from the germline V gene, are MDHEN and SYDVKM. Deletion took 5 bases off V and 13 bases off J, with a span of 19 bases between the germline ends. Counted from cysteine to phenylalanine, this CDR3 has 13 amino acids. The CDR3 DNA has 39 bases and is translated from base 1. This specimen's treatment or condition label, interpreted: live attenuated yellow fever vaccine strain. A standard Ficoll-Paque protocol was used to isolate PBMCs from peripheral blood. CD4 and CD8 T-cell fractions were isolated with Dynabeads CD4 and CD8 positive selection kits. TriZol was used to extract RNA from bulk PBMCs, from CD4 and CD8 fractions, and from dextramer-positive and dextramer-negative fractions.

Material: CD4+ T cells sorted from PBMCs, obtained 45 days after the yellow fever booster vaccination. The receptor was isolated from a man aged 18 to 29 who received the YFV17D yellow fever vaccine. The chain was built from TRBV28 and TRBJ2-3, with the identity of the D gene unclear. This receptor carries the CDR3 CASSPHGPNLEYF. At the DNA level, the sequence is TGTGCCAGCAGTCCGCATGGACCGAATCTCGAGTATTTT. Reference TRBV28 and TRBJ2-3 proteins supply the regions before and after the CDR3; the full variable domain is: DVKVTQSSRYLVKRTGEKVFLECVQDMDHENMFWYRQDPGLGLRLIYFSYDVKMKEKGDIPEGYSVSREKKERFSLILESASTNQTSMYLCASSPHGPNLEYFGPGTRLTVL.